Shown below are 3 T cell receptor beta chains from a single sample sequenced in a study of preoperative IRX-2 immunotherapy in early breast cancer (dated by TCRdb to 2018 to 2020). What the treatment or condition label conveys for this sample: preoperative locoregional IRX-2 cytokine immunotherapy. The library was built by means of the immunoSEQ multiplex PCR assay. The table comes from immuneACCESS by way of TCRdb, which keeps in-frame sequences with V and J called. Part of the clones is missing from these tables; in studies checked, under half for an unresolved V gene and the rest for unknown reasons. In all, the sample holds around 62,000 clones, and approximately 95% of those were seen once. Roughly 1.5% of the sample is taken by the ten largest. The specimen was obtained from a patient treated with IRX-2 immunotherapy. These receptors came from a human donor with breast cancer.

The chain has TRBV15 and TRBJ1-5; TRBD1 agrees at 8 bases. Trimming took 0 bases from V and 5 from J; bases not matched to a gene: 6. The CDR3 spans 16 residues. In germline, CDR1 is LNHNV, CDR2 YYDKDF (reference sequence). The CDR3 here is CATSRDGQGYHQPQHF. Here the CDR3 DNA reads TGTGCCACCAGCAGAGACGGACAGGGCTACCATCAGCCCCAGCATTTT.

The CDR3 bases are TGTGCCAGCAGCGCTAACAGCCTCTATGGCTACACCTTC. Translation: CASSANSLYGYTF. This sequence joins TRBV6-1 and TRBJ1-2; D is ambiguous. Germline V gene sequence: CDR1 MNHNS, CDR2 SASEGT. Trimming shortened V by 6 bases and J by 4 bases, and 12 bases separated the two germline ends. The CDR3 sequence is 13 residues long.

The chain links TRBV7-9 to TRBJ1-4; a possible D gene is TRBD1 (5 bases). CDR3 length equals 14 residues. V was cut by 4 bases and J by 4 bases, with 10 bases left in between. Germline-derived CDR1 and CDR2 are SEHNR and FQNEAQ (reference sequence). CDR3 residues: CASSSTGYNEKLFF. The DNA of the CDR3 is TGTGCCAGCAGCTCAACAGGCTATAATGAAAAACTGTTTTTT.